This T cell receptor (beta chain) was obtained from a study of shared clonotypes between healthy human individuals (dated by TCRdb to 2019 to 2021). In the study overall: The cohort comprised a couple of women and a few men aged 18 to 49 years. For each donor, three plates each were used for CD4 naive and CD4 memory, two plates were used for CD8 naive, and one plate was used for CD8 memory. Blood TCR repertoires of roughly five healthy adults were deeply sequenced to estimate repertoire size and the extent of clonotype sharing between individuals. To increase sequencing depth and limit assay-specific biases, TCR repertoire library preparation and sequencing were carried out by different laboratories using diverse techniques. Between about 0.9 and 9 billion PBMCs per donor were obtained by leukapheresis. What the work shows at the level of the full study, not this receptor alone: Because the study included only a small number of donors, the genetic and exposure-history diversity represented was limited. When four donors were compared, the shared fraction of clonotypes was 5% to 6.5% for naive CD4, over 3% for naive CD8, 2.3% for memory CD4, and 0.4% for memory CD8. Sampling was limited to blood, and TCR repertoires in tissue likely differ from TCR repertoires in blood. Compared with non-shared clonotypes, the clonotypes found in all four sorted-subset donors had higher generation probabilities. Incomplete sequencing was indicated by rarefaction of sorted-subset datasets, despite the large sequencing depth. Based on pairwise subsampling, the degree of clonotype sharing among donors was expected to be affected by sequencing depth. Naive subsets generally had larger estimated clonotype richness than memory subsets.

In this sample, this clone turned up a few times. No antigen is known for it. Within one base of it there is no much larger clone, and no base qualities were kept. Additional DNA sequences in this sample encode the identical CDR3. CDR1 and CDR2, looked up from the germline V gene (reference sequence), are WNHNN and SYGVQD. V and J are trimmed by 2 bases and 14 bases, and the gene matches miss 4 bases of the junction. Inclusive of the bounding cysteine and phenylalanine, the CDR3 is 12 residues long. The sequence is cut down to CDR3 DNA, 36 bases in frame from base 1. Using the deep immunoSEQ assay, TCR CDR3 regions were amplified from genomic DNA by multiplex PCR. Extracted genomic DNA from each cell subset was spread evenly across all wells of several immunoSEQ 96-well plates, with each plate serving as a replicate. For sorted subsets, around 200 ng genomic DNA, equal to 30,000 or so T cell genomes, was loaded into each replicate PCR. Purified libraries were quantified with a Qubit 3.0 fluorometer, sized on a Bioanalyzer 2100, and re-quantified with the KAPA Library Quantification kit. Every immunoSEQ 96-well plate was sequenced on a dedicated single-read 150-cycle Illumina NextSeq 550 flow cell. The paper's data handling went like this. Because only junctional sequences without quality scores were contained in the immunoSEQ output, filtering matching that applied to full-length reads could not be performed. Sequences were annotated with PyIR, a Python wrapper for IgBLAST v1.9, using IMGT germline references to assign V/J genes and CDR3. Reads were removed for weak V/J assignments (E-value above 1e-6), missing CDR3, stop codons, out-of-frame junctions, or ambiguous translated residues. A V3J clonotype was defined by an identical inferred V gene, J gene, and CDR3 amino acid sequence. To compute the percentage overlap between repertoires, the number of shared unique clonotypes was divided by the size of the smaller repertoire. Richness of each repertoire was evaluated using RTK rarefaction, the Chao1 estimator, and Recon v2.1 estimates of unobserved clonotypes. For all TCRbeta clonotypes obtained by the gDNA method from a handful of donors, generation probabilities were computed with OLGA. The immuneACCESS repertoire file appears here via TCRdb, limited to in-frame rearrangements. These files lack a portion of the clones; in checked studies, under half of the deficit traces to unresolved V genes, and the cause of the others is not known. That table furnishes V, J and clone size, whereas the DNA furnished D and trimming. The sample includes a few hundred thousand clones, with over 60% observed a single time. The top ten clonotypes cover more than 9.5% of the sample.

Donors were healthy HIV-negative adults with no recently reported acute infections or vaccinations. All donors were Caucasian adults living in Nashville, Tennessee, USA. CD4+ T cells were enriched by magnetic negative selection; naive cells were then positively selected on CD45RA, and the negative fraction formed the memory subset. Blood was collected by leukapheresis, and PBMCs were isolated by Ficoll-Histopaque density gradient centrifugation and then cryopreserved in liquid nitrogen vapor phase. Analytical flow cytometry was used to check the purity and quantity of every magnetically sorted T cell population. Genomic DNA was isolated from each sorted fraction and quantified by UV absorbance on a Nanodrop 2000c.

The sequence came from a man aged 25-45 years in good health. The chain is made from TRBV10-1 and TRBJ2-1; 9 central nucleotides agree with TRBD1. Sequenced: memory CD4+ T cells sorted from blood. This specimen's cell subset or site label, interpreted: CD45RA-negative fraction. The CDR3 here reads CASSEPGQGKFF. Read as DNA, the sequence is TGCGCCAGCAGTGAGCCGGGACAGGGAAAGTTCTTC.